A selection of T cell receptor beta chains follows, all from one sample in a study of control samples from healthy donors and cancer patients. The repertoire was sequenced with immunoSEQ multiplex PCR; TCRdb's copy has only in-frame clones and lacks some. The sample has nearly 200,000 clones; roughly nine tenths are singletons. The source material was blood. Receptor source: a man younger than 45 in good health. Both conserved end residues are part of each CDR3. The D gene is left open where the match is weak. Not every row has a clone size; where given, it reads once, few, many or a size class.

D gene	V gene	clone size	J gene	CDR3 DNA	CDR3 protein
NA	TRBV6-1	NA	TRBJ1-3	TGTGCCAGCAGTGCCGGAACGGGCCCAATTCAGGACACCATATATTTT	CASSAGTGPIQDTIYF
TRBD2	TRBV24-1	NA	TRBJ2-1	TGTGCCACCAGTGATTTGCCAGGTAGCGGGGTACCCAATGAGCAGTTCTTC	CATSDLPGSGVPNEQFF
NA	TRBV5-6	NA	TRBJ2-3	TGTGCCAGCAAACTTACCCCGGGGGACGATACGCAGTATTTT	CASKLTPGDDTQYF
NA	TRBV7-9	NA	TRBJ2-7	TGTGCCAGCAGCTTTAATCTGGCGAGCTCCCGGGGCTACGAGCAGTACTTC	CASSFNLASSRGYEQYF
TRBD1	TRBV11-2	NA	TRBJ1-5	TGTGCCAGCAGCTTAGGGACAGGGACCAATCAGCCCCAGCATTTT	CASSLGTGTNQPQHF
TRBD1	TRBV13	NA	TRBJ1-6	TGTGCCAGCAGCTTAACGGACAGGGGGCCGTCACCCCTCCACTTT	CASSLTDRGPSPLHF
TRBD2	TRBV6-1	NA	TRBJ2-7	TGTGCCAGCAGTGAACGGACTAGCGGGGGGGCCGGCGAGCAGTACTTC	CASSERTSGGAGEQYF
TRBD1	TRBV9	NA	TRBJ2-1	TGTGCCAGCAGCGTAGAAACCTCCGGGACAGGGGTGCAGTTCTTC	CASSVETSGTGVQFF
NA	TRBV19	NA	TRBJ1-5	TGTGCCAGTAGTATTATGGACAGCAATCAGCCCCAGCATTTT	CASSIMDSNQPQHF
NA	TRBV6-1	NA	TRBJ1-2	TGTGCCAGCAGTGAATGGGATGGCTACACCTTC	CASSEWDGYTF
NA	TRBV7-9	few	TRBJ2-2	TGTGCCAGCAGCCCTTTAAGGGGGTACACCGGGGAGCTGTTTTTT	CASSPLRGYTGELFF
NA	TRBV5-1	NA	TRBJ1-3	TGCGCCAGCAGCCAGACGCCGGAAAACACCATATATTTT	CASSQTPENTIYF
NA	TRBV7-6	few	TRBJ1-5	TGTGCCAGCAGCTTAGAAACAGGGTTCGGGCAGCCCCAGCATTTT	CASSLETGFGQPQHF
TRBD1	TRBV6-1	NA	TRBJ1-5	TGTGCCAGCAGTGAATATGACAGGGGGCAGGGTAGGAGCAATCAGCCCCAGCATTTT	CASSEYDRGQGRSNQPQHF
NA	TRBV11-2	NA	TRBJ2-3	TGTGCCAGCAAGCCATCGGGGGGCACAGATACGCAGTATTTT	CASKPSGGTDTQYF
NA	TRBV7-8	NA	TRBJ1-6	TGTGCCAGCAGCTTACCCGGACGTGATTCACCCCTCCACTTT	CASSLPGRDSPLHF
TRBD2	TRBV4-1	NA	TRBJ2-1	TGCGCCAGCAGCCAAGTTGGACTAGCGGGGGGCGGTTACAATGAGCAGTTCTTC	CASSQVGLAGGGYNEQFF
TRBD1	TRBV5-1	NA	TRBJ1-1	TGCGCCAGCAGCTTGGGGAGGGCCCGGGACAGAAACACTGAAGCTTTCTTT	CASSLGRARDRNTEAFF
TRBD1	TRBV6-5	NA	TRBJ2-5	TGTGCCAGCAGTAGGGACAGGGCCCAAGAGACCCAGTACTTC	CASSRDRAQETQYF
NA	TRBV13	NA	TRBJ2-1	TGTGCCAGCAGCTTGGCTACTCAGTACAATGAGCAGTTCTTC	CASSLATQYNEQFF
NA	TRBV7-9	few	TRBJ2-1	TGTGCCAGCAGCCCCGCGTCCTACAATGAGCAGTTCTTC	CASSPASYNEQFF
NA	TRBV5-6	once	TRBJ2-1	TGTGCCAGCAGCAAGCCGGGACTCCTACAAAATGAGCAGTTCTTC	CASSKPGLLQNEQFF
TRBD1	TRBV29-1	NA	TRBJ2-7	TGCAGCGTTGAAAAGGGTGGACAGGGATCCTACGAGCAGTACTTC	CSVEKGGQGSYEQYF
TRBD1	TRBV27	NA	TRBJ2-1	TGTGCCAGCAGGCCGGCAGGGGGTGGCTACAATGAGCAGTTCTTC	CASRPAGGGYNEQFF
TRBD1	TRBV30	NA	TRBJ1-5	TGTGCCTGGAGTAAACAGGGGAGCAATCAGCCCCAGCATTTT	CAWSKQGSNQPQHF
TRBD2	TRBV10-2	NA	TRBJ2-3	TGCGCCAGCAGCCCGATTGGACTAGCGGGGGGGCCTACGCAGTATTTT	CASSPIGLAGGPTQYF
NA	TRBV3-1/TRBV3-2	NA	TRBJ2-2	TGTGCCAGCAGCCAAGATGGAACAGGGAGGGCCGGGGAGCTGTTTTTT	CASSQDGTGRAGELFF
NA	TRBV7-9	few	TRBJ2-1	TGTGCCAGCAGCCGACCCTCTCGCTTCATGGTGGGAGAGCAGTTCTTC	CASSRPSRFMVGEQFF
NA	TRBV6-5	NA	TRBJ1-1	TGTGCCAGCAGTTCCGCAACTTCTGAAGCTTTCTTT	CASSSATSEAFF
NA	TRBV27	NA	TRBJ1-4	TGTGCCAGCAGCCGTCGGAGTCGTGAAAAACTGTTTTTT	CASSRRSREKLFF
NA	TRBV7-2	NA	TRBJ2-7	TGTGCCAGCAGAAGGCCGGGACGGGACTCCTACGAGCAGTACTTC	CASRRPGRDSYEQYF
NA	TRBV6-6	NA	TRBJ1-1	TGTGCCAGCATCAACACGGGCACTGAAGCTTTCTTT	CASINTGTEAFF
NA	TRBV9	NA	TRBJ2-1	TGTGCCAGCAGCGTATGGCCCAGCGGTGAATTTGAGCAGTTCTTC	CASSVWPSGEFEQFF
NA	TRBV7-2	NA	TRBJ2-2	TGTGCCAGCAGCTCCATGGGGTGGGGGGCTAGCGGGGAGCTGTTTTTT	CASSSMGWGASGELFF
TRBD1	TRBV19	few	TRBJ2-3	TGTGCCAGTACCCGGACAGGGGGCCATGATACGCAGTATTTT	CASTRTGGHDTQYF
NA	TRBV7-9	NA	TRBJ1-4	TGTGCCAGCAGCTATCAGGAGGCTAATGAAAAACTGTTTTTT	CASSYQEANEKLFF
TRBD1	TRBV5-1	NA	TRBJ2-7	TGCGCCAGCAGCTTGGGTTACCGGGACAGGGGCGGCGAGCAGTACTTC	CASSLGYRDRGGEQYF
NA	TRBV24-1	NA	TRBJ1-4	TGTGCCACCAGCGCGGGCCGGGGACCTAATGAAAAACTGTTTTTT	CATSAGRGPNEKLFF
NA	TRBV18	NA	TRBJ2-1	TGTGCCAGCTCACCATCCAGGGTCGGCTACTACAATGAGCAGTTCTTC	CASSPSRVGYYNEQFF
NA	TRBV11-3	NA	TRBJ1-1	TGTGCCAGCAGCTTCAACGGCAACACTGAAGCTTTCTTT	CASSFNGNTEAFF